The clone carrying this T cell receptor (beta chain) showed up many times. Its target is not known. The CDR3 is cut off 3 residues early in the read; its end comes from the germline J gene. Caucasian heritage predominated among both patients and controls. The data were obtained in a study of T cell clonality in common variable immunodeficiency. Study-level findings and limits: Shared TCRbeta clones were fewer between CVID subjects than controls. Reportedly, TCR beta sequences from common variable immunodeficiency showed fewer deletions and N-nucleotide insertions.

V was cut by 0 bases and J by 4 bases, with 10 bases left in between. Germline lookup yields CDR1 DFQATT and CDR2 SNEGSKA (reference sequence). This CDR3 is 13 amino acids long. Control and CVID samples contributed equal amounts of genomic DNA. Sequencing used immunoSEQ multiplex PCR; TCRdb keeps in-frame clones, though not all of them. In total the sample includes approximately 50,000 clones, none of them seen once. The material sequenced was peripheral blood mononuclear cells. The chain is built from TRBV20-1 and TRBJ2-7; D might be TRBD1 (6 bases). The receptor comes from a person aged 18 to 75 in good health. The CDR3 spells CSAREGASYEQYF. Incomplete CDR3 DNA: TGCAGTGCTAGAGAGGGGGCGAGTTACGAG.